The TCR beta chain described here comes from a study of blood T cells in healthy people across ages. Study-level points and caveats: It was not known whether donors were CMV positive (a possible confounder of expanded clonotype changes).

For the second PCR, which ran for roughly 6 to 12 cycles, a sample-barcoded 5' primer and a J-beta primer mix were used. TCRdb redid the calling of the 5' RACE reads with MiXCR, one entry per CDR3 protein. The profile shows approximately 780,000 distinct CDR3 sequences, about 26% of them singletons. A note on this clonotype: Its specificity is not known.

The same data also contributed to another study, on T cells of mothers and their children. That study adds: All donors were healthy and Caucasian; they were a few mothers and their six children. Over 9.5 million reads per mother and 2.5 million to 3.5 million per child were obtained.

The sequence came from a boy younger than 18 in good health. The sequenced material came from blood.

The CDR3 loop reads CASSQGLLTPVTQYF. The CDR3, as DNA: TGCGCCAGCAGCCAGGGCTTATTGACACCGGTGACCCAGTACTTC. V is TRBV4-1 and J is TRBJ2-5; D ambiguous. This CDR3 is 15 amino acids long. V gave up 3 bases and J gave up 7 bases, with 18 bases separating them. The germline V gene encodes CDR1 MGHRA and CDR2 YSYEKL.